The 28 T cell receptor beta chains given below trace back to one sample, sequenced in a study of blood T cell repertoires in COVID-19. Sequencing used immunoSEQ multiplex PCR; TCRdb keeps in-frame clones, though not all of them. The sample consists of tens of thousands of clones, about 88% of them appearing once. The sample was peripheral blood. Receptors originate from a woman of 80 years or more with active COVID-19.

The sample holds a few counts of this clone. This CDR3 is CASSLARGQGNEQYF. The DNA for the CDR3 is TGCGCCAGCAGCTTGGCCAGGGGACAGGGGAACGAGCAGTACTTC. The chain has TRBV5-1 and TRBJ2-7; 10 bases line up with TRBD1. Trimming cost V 0 bases and J 5 bases; bases outside gene matches: 5. Germline V gene data show CDR1 as SGHRS and CDR2 as YFSETQ. The CDR3 totals 15 residues.

This sequence joins TRBV19 and TRBJ2-1; 12 bases are shared with TRBD2. The CDR3 length is 15 residues. With V trimmed by 6 bases and J by 3 bases, 3 bases remained unmatched. The V gene's germline CDR1 is LNHDA and CDR2 SQIVND (reference sequence). Here the CDR3 DNA reads TGTGCCAGTAGACCGGGACTAGCGGGCTACAATGAGCAGTTCTTC. This gives the protein CASRPGLAGYNEQFF.

This clone was seen once. The chain combines TRBV5-1 with TRBJ1-2; D not certain. Looked up from germline, CDR1 is SGHRS and CDR2 is YFSETQ. This CDR3 is built from 13 residues. Trimming cost V 0 bases and J 4 bases, with 7 bases left between them. CDR3 bases: TGCGCCAGCAGCTTGGCCTCCCTCTATGGCTACACCTTC. It encodes CASSLASLYGYTF.

V gene TRBV4-2 combines with J gene TRBJ2-7; unclear D gene. Per the germline V gene, CDR1 is LGHNA and CDR2 is YNFKEQ. V was pared by 1 base and J by 2 bases, with 12 bases between. This CDR3 region has 15 residues. The DNA for the CDR3 is TGTGCCAGCAGCCAAGTATCGGGTCCGACCTACGAGCAGTACTTC. Its protein is CASSQVSGPTYEQYF.

This rearrangement joins TRBV6-5 to TRBJ1-2; D perhaps matches TRBD1 (6 bases). CDR3 length equals 15 residues. Germline V gives CDR1 MNHEY, CDR2 SVGAGI. V lost 0 bases and J lost 1, with 9 bases in between. In DNA, the CDR3 is TGTGCCAGCAGTTACTCTCCAGGGGTTAACTATGGCTACACCTTC. Translated: CASSYSPGVNYGYTF.

The chain has TRBV10-3 and TRBJ1-5; D is unresolved. Germline V gives CDR1 ENHRY, CDR2 SYGVKD. V was cut by 6 bases and J by 3 bases, with 9 bases left in between. The CDR3 runs to 13 residues. The CDR3 region is CAIRGDPNQPQHF. The DNA of the CDR3 is TGTGCCATCAGAGGAGACCCCAATCAGCCCCAGCATTTT.

The chain employs TRBV30 and TRBJ1-5; tentatively, D is TRBD1 (5 bases). V was pared by 2 bases and J by 2 bases, with 10 bases between. Germline V gene data show CDR1 as GTSNPN and CDR2 as SVGIG (reference sequence). This CDR3 region has 14 residues. The CDR3 nucleotides read TGTGCCTGGAGTATCAGGGAGGGCAATCAGCCCCAGCATTTT. Translating it yields CAWSIREGNQPQHF.

This clone was counted once. The chain is built from TRBV18 and TRBJ2-7; tentative D call: TRBD2 (6 bases). Germline loops: CDR1 KGHSH, CDR2 LQKENI. This CDR3 region has 16 residues. Trimming removed 0 bases from V and 6 bases from J, with 18 bases in between. CDR3 sequence (DNA): TGTGCCAGCTCACCACCGGGTAGAGCGGGCGAGTCCGAGCAGTACTTC. Translation gives CASSPPGRAGESEQYF. The variable domain in full, completed from reference TRBV18 and TRBJ2-7, reads NAGVMQNPRHLVRRRGQEARLRCSPMKGHSHVYWYRQLPEEGLKFMVYLQKENIIDESGMPKERFSAEFPKEGPSILRIQQVVRGDSAAYFCASSPPGRAGESEQYFGPGTRLTVT.

This chain uses TRBV20-1 with TRBJ2-7; D is uncertain. The CDR3 spans 11 residues. Germline loops: CDR1 DFQATT, CDR2 SNEGSKA (reference sequence). Trimming left V 6 bases short and J 5 bases short, with 11 bases between. CDR3 sequence reads: CSAGPAHEQYF. The CDR3 nucleotides are TGCAGTGCGGGCCCGGCCCACGAGCAGTACTTC.

Only one count was recorded for this clone. The rearrangement joins TRBV29-1 to TRBJ1-2, with 8 bases lining up with TRBD1. Losses at the gene ends were 4 bases for V and 6 bases for J; bases not matched to a gene: 19. The CDR3 spans 17 residues. Germline CDR1 and CDR2: SQVTM and ANQGSEA. CDR3 DNA sequence: TGCAGCGTTGGGGTTTCCGAGGGACAGGTCAACAGTCATGGCTACACCTTC. This gives the protein CSVGVSEGQVNSHGYTF.

The chain uses TRBV18 and TRBJ2-1; the match to TRBD1 covers 8 bases. The V and J ends lost 6 bases and 4 bases, in that order; junction bases with no gene match: 8. CDR1 and CDR2 from the germline V gene are KGHSH and LQKENI. This CDR3 contains 15 residues. The CDR3 nucleotides are TGTGCCAGCTCGACCGGGACAGGAGCGTACAATGAGCAGTTCTTC. Translating gives CASSTGTGAYNEQFF.

The chain's CDR3 is CASRSGGGREEQYF. The CDR3 DNA follows: TGTGCCAGCAGGTCGGGAGGTGGGAGGGAAGAGCAGTACTTC. The chain couples TRBV7-9 to TRBJ2-7, with 7 positions matching TRBD2. The CDR3 spans 14 residues. V lost 6 bases and J lost 7; bases outside the gene matches: 12. The germline CDR1 and CDR2 sequences are SEHNR and FQNEAQ (reference sequence). The full variable domain, rest sourced from reference TRBV7-9 and TRBJ2-7, is DTGVSQNPRHKITKRGQNVTFRCDPISEHNRLYWYRQTLGQGPEFLTYFQNEAQLEKSRLLSDRFSAERPKGSFSTLEIQRTEQGDSAMYLCASRSGGGREEQYFGPGTRLTVT.

A single count supports this clone. This sequence joins TRBV18 and TRBJ2-1, with D possibly matching TRBD2 (5 bases). The CDR3 consists of 11 residues. CDR1 and CDR2 from the germline V gene are KGHSH and LQKENI. V was clipped by 2 bases and J by 9 bases, with 5 bases between them. This CDR3 is CASSPSGEQFF. CDR3 DNA: TGTGCCAGCTCACCAAGCGGTGAGCAGTTCTTC.

The V and J genes are TRBV7-8 and TRBJ2-3; 9 bases map to TRBD2. V shed 3 bases, J shed 6 bases, and the junction held 4 bases outside the gene matches. CDR3 size: 14 residues. CDR1 is SGHVS and CDR2 is FQNEAQ in the germline V gene. The CDR3 loop reads CASSFLAGPDTQYF. The CDR3 DNA sequence: TGTGCCAGCAGCTTCCTAGCGGGACCGGATACGCAGTATTTT.

The rearrangement uses TRBV19 and TRBJ1-1; the match to TRBD1 covers 8 bases. CDR1 is LNHDA and CDR2 is SQIVND in the germline V gene (reference sequence). J gave up 4 bases and V 2 bases, and 6 bases lay outside the gene matches. The CDR3 has 15 amino acids. Here the CDR3 DNA reads TGTGCCAGTAGTATACGGACAGGGAAAAGCACTGAAGCTTTCTTT. Translating gives CASSIRTGKSTEAFF.

The chain recombines TRBV7-9 with TRBJ2-5; TRBD2 matches 9 bases. The CDR3 consists of 12 residues. J lost 8 bases, V lost 3 bases, and 1 base had no gene match. Germline CDR1 SEHNR, CDR2 FQNEAQ (reference sequence). CDR3 DNA sequence: TGTGCCAGCAGCTTGCGGGGGGGAACCCAGTACTTC. This gives the protein CASSLRGGTQYF.

CDR3 DNA sequence: TGTGCCAGCAGTGAGAGCGGGAGTTACTACAATGAGCAGTTCTTC. Translating gives CASSESGSYYNEQFF. The V call is TRBV6-1, the J call TRBJ2-1, with TRBD2 matching over 8 bases. The CDR3 runs to 15 residues. The V gene end was trimmed by 3 bases and the J gene end by 3 bases; junction bases not matched to a gene: 4. Per germline, CDR1 MNHNS and CDR2 SASEGT.

The chain is built from TRBV23-1 and TRBJ1-3; D not certain. TRBV23-1 is marked as an open reading frame, function uncertain. V lost 2 bases to trimming and J lost 0 bases, with 14 bases between them. The CDR3 spans 17 residues. CDR3 in amino acids: CASSQSPLISSGNTIYF. DNA of the CDR3: TGCGCCAGCAGTCAAAGCCCCTTAATATCCTCTGGAAACACCATATATTTT.

The chain couples TRBV11-2 to TRBJ1-2; the D gene is possibly TRBD1 (6 bases). Trimming took 1 base from V and 13 from J, leaving 19 bases between them. CDR1 and CDR2 from the germline V gene are SGHAT and FQNNGV. The CDR3 spans 14 residues. This CDR3 is CASSLGTARVSSTF. The CDR3 DNA reads as TGTGCCAGCAGCTTAGGGACAGCGAGGGTCTCAAGCACCTTC.

The chain links TRBV7-2 to TRBJ2-4; TRBD2 aligns across 8 bases. CDR3 size: 15 residues. CDR1 is SGHTA and CDR2 is FQGNSA in the germline V gene. V trimming: 8 bases; J trimming: 0 bases; junction bases outside the gene matches: 6. CDR3 sequence: CASVPAGVAKNIQYF. The CDR3 DNA follows: TGTGCCAGCGTACCAGCGGGGGTAGCCAAAAACATTCAGTACTTC.

V is TRBV7-9 and J is TRBJ2-2; weak D call: TRBD2 (6 bases). V was shortened by 5 bases and J by 0 bases, with 10 bases between the two germline ends. Per germline, CDR1 SEHNR and CDR2 FQNEAQ (reference sequence). This CDR3 has 15 amino acids. This CDR3 is CASSPGLTNTGELFF. For the CDR3, the DNA is TGTGCCAGCAGCCCGGGACTGACGAACACCGGGGAGCTGTTTTTT. The full variable domain, with the rest looked up from reference TRBV7-9 and TRBJ2-2, is DTGVSQNPRHKITKRGQNVTFRCDPISEHNRLYWYRQTLGQGPEFLTYFQNEAQLEKSRLLSDRFSAERPKGSFSTLEIQRTEQGDSAMYLCASSPGLTNTGELFFGEGSRLTVL.

The CDR3: CASGLGTVYNEQFF. In DNA form, the CDR3 reads TGTGCTAGTGGTTTGGGGACAGTCTACAATGAGCAGTTCTTC. The chain has TRBV12-5 and TRBJ2-1, with D possibly TRBD1 on 6 matching bases. The V gene lost 1 base and the J gene lost 3 bases, with 7 bases spanning the gap. The CDR3 has 14 residues. Germline lookup yields CDR1 LGHNT and CDR2 FRNRAP. The variable domain in full, completed from reference TRBV12-5 and TRBJ2-1, reads DARVTQTPRHKVTEMGQEVTMRCQPILGHNTVFWYRQTMMQGLELLAYFRNRAPLDDSGMPKDRFSAEMPDATLATLKIQPSEPRDSAVYFCASGLGTVYNEQFFGPGTRLTVL.

This chain links TRBV11-2 with TRBJ2-4; possible D gene TRBD1, 6 bases. CDR3 length: 15 residues. In germline, CDR1 is SGHAT, CDR2 FQNNGV. Trimming removed 3 bases at V and 4 bases at J, with 13 bases between. The CDR3 nucleotides read TGTGCCAGCAGCTTTATGACAGGATCTAAAAACATTCAGTACTTC. Protein product: CASSFMTGSKNIQYF.

This clone was picked up one time. This sequence joins TRBV3-1 (or the pseudogene TRBV3-2) and TRBJ2-5, with TRBD2 matching over 7 bases. The CDR3 is 14 residues long. V was pared by 4 bases and J by 5 bases, with 7 bases of the junction left unmatched. Germline assignment: CDR1 LGHDT and CDR2 YNNKEL (reference sequence). CDR3 loop: CASSLGGGPETQYF. The CDR3 DNA reads as TGTGCCAGCAGCCTCGGGGGAGGGCCGGAGACCCAGTACTTC.

Notes on this clone: The sample carries other DNA sequences with the same CDR3. The J gene is TRBJ2-3, the V gene TRBV7-3; the D is unclear. Germline V gives CDR1 SGHTA, CDR2 FQGTGA. The CDR3 has 14 residues. V dropped 2 bases and J dropped 0 bases, with 6 bases sitting between them. CDR3 in amino acids: CASSLQASTDTQYF. The CDR3 DNA reads TGTGCCAGCAGCTTACAAGCTAGCACAGATACGCAGTATTTT. The full variable domain, with the rest looked up from reference TRBV7-3 and TRBJ2-3, is GAGVSQTPSNKVTEKGKYVELRCDPISGHTALYWYRQSLGQGPEFLIYFQGTGAADDSGLPNDRFFAVRPEGSVSTLKIQRTERGDSAVYLCASSLQASTDTQYFGPGTRLTVL.

This chain joins TRBV5-1 and TRBJ1-2; 8 nucleotides align to TRBD1. The V and J ends lost 3 bases and 8 bases, in that order; junction bases with no gene match: 15. Germline CDR1 SGHRS, CDR2 YFSETQ. The CDR3 spans 16 residues. The CDR3 here is CASSSNQGQGRRGYTF. DNA of the CDR3: TGCGCCAGCAGCTCGAACCAAGGACAGGGAAGAAGAGGCTACACCTTC. The full variable domain, with the rest looked up from reference TRBV5-1 and TRBJ1-2, is KAGVTQTPRYLIKTRGQQVTLSCSPISGHRSVSWYQQTPGQGLQFLFEYFSETQRNKGNFPGRFSGRQFSNSRSEMNVSTLELGDSALYLCASSSNQGQGRRGYTFGSGTRLTVV.

A few counts support this clone. CDR3 in amino acids: CASSPRGMTDSNTEAFF. DNA of the CDR3: TGTGCCAGCAGCCCAAGGGGCATGACAGACTCGAACACTGAAGCTTTCTTT. This chain uses TRBV7-9 with TRBJ1-1; D is perhaps TRBD1 (5 bases). Trimming removed 5 bases at V and 1 base at J, with 20 bases between. Germline assignment: CDR1 SEHNR and CDR2 FQNEAQ (reference sequence). CDR3 length equals 17 residues.

J is TRBJ2-5 and V is TRBV7-8; weak D call: TRBD1 (5 bases). Trimming pared 3 bases from V and 3 bases from J, leaving 8 bases between. Per germline, CDR1 SGHVS and CDR2 FQNEAQ. This CDR3 comprises 13 residues. The CDR3 spells CASSLVDKETQYF. CDR3 DNA: TGTGCCAGCAGCTTGGTGGACAAAGAGACCCAGTACTTC. Together with reference TRBV7-8 and TRBJ2-5, the CDR3 gives the full variable domain: GAGVSQSPRYKVAKRGQDVALRCDPISGHVSLFWYQQALGQGPEFLTYFQNEAQLDKSGLPSDRFFAERPEGSVSTLKIQRTQQEDSAVYLCASSLVDKETQYFGPGTRLLVL.